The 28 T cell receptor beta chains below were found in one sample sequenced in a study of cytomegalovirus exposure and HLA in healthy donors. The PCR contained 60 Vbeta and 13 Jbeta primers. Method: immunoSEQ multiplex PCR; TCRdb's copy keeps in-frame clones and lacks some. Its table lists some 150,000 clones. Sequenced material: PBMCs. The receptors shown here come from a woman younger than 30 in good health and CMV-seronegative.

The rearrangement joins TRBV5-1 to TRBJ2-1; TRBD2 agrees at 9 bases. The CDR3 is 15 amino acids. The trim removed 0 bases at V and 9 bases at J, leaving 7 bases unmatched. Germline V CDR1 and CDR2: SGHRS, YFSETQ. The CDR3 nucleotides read TGCGCCAGCAGCTTGGAACTAGCGGGCTATCCTGAGCAGTTCTTC. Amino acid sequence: CASSLELAGYPEQFF.

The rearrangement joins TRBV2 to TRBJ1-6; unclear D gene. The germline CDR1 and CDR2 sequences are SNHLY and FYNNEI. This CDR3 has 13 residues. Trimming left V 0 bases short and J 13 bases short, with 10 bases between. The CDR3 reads CASSEALRTPLHF. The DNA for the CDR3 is TGTGCCAGCAGTGAAGCGCTTCGGACTCCCCTCCACTTT. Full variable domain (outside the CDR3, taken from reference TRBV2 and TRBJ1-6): EPEVTQTPSHQVTQMGQEVILRCVPISNHLYFYWYRQILGQKVEFLVSFYNNEISEKSEIFDDQFSVERPDGSNFTLKIRSTKLEDSAMYFCASSEALRTPLHFGNGTRLTVT.

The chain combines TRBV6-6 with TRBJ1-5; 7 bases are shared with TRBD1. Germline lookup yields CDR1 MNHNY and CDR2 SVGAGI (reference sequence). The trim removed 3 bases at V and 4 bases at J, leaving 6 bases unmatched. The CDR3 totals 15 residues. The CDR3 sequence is CASSYAGTANQPQHF. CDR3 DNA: TGTGCCAGCAGTTATGCTGGGACAGCAAATCAGCCCCAGCATTTT.

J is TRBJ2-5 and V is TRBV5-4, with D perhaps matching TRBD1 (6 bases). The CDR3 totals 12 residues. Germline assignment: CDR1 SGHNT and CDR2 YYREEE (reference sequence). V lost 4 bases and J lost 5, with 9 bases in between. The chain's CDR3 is CASSPQGETQYF. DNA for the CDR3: TGTGCCAGCAGCCCTCAGGGGGAGACCCAGTACTTC.

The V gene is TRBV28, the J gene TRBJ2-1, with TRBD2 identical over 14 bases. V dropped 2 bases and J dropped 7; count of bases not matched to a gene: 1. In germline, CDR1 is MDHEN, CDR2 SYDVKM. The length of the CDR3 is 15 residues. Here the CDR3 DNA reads TGTGCCAGCAGTTTACGACTAGCGGGAGGGAATGAGCAGTTCTTC. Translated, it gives CASSLRLAGGNEQFF.

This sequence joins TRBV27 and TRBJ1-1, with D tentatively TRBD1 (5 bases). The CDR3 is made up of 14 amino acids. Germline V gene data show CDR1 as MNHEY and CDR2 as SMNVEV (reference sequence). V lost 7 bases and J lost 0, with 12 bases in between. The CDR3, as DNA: TGTGCCAGCACACGACTGGACATGAACACTGAAGCTTTCTTT. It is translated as CASTRLDMNTEAFF.

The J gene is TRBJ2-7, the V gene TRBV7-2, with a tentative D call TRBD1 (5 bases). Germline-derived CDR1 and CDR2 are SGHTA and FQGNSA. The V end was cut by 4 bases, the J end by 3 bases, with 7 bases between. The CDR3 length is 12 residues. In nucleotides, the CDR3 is TGTGCCAGCAGCTCTCAGGGCTACGAGCAGTACGTC. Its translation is CASSSQGYEQYV.

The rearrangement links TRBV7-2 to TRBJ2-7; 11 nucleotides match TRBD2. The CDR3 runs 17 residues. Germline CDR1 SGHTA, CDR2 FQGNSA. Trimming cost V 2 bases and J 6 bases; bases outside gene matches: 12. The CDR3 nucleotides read TGTGCCAGCAGCTTAAGGCTAGCGGGAGGCCCGGGGAGCGAGCAGTACGTC. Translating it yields CASSLRLAGGPGSEQYV.

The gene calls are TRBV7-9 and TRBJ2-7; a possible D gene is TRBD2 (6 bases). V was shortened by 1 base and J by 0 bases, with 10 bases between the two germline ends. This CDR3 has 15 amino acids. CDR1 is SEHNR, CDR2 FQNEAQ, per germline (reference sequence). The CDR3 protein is CASSLDAGSSYEQYF. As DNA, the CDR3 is TGTGCCAGCAGCTTAGACGCGGGGTCCTCCTACGAGCAGTACTTC.

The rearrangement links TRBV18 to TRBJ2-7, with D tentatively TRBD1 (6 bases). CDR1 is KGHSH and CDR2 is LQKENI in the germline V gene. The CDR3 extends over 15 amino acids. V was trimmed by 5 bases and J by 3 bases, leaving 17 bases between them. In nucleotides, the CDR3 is TGTGCCAGCTCAGACTCCAGGGGACCCCTCTACGAGCAGTACGTC. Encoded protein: CASSDSRGPLYEQYV.

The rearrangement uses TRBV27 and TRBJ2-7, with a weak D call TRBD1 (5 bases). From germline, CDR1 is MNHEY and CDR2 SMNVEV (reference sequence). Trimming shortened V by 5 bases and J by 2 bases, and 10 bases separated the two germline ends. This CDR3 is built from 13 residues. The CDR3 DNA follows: TGTGCCAGCAGTCAGGGAATACCCTACGAGCAGTACTTC. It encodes CASSQGIPYEQYF.

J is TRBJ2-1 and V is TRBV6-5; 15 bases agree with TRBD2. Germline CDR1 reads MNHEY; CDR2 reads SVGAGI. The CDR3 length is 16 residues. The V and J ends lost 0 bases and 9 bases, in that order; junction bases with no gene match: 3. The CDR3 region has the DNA TGTGCCAGCAGTTACTCACGGACTAGCGGGAGGGGTGAGCAGTTCTTC. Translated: CASSYSRTSGRGEQFF.

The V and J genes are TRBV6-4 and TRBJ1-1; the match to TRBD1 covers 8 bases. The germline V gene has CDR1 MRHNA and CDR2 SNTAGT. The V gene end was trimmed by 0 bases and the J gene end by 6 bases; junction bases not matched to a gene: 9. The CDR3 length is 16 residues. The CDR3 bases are TGTGCCAGCAGTGACTCTAGTGGGCAGGGGGCTTCTGAAGCTTTCTTT. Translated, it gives CASSDSSGQGASEAFF.

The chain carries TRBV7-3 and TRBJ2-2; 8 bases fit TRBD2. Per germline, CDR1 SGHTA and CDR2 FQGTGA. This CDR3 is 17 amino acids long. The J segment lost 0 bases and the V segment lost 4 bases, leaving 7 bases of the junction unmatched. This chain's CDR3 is CASSSLSAGANTGELFF. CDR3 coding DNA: TGTGCCAGCAGCTCCCTATCAGCGGGGGCGAACACCGGGGAGCTGTTTTTT.

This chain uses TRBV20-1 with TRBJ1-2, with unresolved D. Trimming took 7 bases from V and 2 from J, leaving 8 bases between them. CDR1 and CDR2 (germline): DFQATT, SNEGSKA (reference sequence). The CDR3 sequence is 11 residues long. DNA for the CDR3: TGCAGTGTGGCCTTGAACTATGGCTACACCTTC. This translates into CSVALNYGYTF.

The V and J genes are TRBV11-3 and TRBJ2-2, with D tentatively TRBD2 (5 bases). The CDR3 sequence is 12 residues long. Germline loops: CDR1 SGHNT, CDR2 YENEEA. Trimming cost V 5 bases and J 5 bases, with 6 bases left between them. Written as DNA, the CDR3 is TGTGCCAGCAGCCGACTAACCGGGGAGCTGTTTTTT. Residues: CASSRLTGELFF.

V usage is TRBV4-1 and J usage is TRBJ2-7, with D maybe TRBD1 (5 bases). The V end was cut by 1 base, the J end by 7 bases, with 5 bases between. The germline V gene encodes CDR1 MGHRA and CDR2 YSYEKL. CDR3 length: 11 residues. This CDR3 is CASSQGTEQYF. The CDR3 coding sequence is TGCGCCAGCAGCCAAGGGACAGAGCAGTACTTC.

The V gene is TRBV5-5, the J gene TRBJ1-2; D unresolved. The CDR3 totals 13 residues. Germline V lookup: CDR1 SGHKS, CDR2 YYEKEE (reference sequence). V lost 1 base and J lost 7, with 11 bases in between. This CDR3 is CASSLLVEGGYTF. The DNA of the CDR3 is TGTGCCAGCAGCTTGTTGGTAGAGGGTGGCTACACCTTC.

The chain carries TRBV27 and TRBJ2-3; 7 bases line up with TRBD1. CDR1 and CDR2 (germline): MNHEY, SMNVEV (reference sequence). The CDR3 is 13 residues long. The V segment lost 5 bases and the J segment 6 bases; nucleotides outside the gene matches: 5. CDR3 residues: CASSLDRDDTQYF. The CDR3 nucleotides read TGTGCCAGCAGTCTCGACAGGGACGATACGCAGTATTTT.

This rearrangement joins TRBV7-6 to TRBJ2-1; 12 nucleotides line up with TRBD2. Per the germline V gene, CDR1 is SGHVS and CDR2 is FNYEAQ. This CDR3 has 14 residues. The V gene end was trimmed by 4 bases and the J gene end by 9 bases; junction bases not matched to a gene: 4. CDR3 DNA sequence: TGTGCCAGCAGCTGGACTAGCGGGGTGGTTGAGCAGTTCTTC. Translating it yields CASSWTSGVVEQFF.

The CDR3 sequence is CASSQRRERTGELFF. For the CDR3, the DNA is TGCGCCAGCAGCCAAAGGCGGGAGCGGACCGGGGAGCTGTTTTTT. The chain couples TRBV4-3 to TRBJ2-2, with 7 bases identical to TRBD2. Germline values: CDR1 LGHNA, CDR2 YSLEER. This CDR3 is 15 amino acids long. Losses at the gene ends were 2 bases for V and 5 bases for J; bases not matched to a gene: 5.

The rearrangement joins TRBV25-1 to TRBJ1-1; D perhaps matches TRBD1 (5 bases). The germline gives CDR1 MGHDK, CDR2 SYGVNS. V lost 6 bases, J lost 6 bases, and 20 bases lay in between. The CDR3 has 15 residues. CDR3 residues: CASRQDRGVTAEAFF. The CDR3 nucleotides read TGTGCCAGCAGACAAGATCGGGGGGTGACGGCTGAAGCTTTCTTT.

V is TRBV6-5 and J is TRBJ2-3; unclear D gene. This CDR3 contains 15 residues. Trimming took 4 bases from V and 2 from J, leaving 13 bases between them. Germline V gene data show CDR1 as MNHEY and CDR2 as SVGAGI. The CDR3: CASSSGGTNTDTQYF. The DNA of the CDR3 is TGTGCCAGCAGTTCGGGTGGCACGAACACAGATACGCAGTATTTT.

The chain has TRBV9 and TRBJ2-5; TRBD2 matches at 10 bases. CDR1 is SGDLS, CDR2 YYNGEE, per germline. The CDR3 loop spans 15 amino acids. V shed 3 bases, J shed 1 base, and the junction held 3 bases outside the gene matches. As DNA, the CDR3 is TGTGCCAGCAGCGCAACTAGCGGGACCCAAGAGACCCAGTACTTC. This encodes CASSATSGTQETQYF.

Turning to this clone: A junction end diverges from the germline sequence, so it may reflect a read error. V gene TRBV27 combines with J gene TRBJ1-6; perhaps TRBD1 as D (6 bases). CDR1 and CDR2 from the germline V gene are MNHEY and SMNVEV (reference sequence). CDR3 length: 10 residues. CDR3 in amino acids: CATGSSPLHF. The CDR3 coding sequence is TGCGCTACAGGGAGTTCACCCCTCCACTTT.

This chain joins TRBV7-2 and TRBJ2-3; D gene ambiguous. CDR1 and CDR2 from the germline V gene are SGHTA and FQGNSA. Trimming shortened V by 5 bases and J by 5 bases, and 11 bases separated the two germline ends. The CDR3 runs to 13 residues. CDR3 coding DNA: TGTGCCAGCAGCCCGGTTAGTGGAGATACGCAGTATTTT. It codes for CASSPVSGDTQYF.

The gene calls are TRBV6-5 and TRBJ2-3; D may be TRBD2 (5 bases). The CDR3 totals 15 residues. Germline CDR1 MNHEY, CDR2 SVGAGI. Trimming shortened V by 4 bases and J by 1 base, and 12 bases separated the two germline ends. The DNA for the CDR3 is TGTGCCAGCAGTTTAATTGGACTGCGCACAGATACGCAGTATTTT. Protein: CASSLIGLRTDTQYF.

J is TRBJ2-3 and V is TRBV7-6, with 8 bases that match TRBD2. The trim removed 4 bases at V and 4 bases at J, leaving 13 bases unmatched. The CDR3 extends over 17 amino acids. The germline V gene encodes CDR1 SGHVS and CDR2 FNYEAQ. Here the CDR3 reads CASSYQVAGGTSDTQYF. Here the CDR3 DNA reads TGTGCCAGCAGCTACCAAGTTGCGGGAGGCACCTCAGATACGCAGTATTTT. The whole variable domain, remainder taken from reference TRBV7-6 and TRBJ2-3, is GAGVSQSPRYKVTKRGQDVALRCDPISGHVSLYWYRQALGQGPEFLTYFNYEAQQDKSGLPNDRFSAERPEGSISTLTIQRTEQRDSAMYRCASSYQVAGGTSDTQYFGPGTRLTVL.